Reported below is one T cell receptor beta chain. Assay: immunoSEQ multiplex PCR; the TCRdb copy retains only in-frame clones and omits some. Here the sample spans about 110,000 clones, 90% being singletons. The entry originates in a study of control samples from healthy donors and cancer patients. The CDR3 totals 14 residues. CDR1 is SGHVS, CDR2 FNYEAQ, per germline. Deletions cut 1 base from V and 7 bases from J, with 10 bases between. J is TRBJ2-2 and V is TRBV7-6; tentatively, D is TRBD1 or TRBD2 (5 bases each). This sequence was found in a human donor in good health. The donor label of this sample is uncertain. Sequencing used blood. The CDR3 nucleotides are TGTGCCAGCAGCTTAGAGGGGAGAAACGGGGAGCTGTTTTTT. It encodes CASSLEGRNGELFF.